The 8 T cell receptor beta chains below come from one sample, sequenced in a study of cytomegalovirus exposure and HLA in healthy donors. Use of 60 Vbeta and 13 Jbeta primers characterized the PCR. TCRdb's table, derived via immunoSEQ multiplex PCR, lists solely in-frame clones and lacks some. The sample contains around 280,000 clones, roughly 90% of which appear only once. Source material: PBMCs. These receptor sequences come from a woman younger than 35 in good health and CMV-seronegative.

The DNA for the CDR3 is TGCGCCAGCAGCCCCCAGGGAGGGACCTTCTACGAGCAGTACTTC. Protein product: CASSPQGGTFYEQYF. The chain joins TRBV4-1 to TRBJ2-7; TRBD2 matches 7 bases. CDR1 MGHRA and CDR2 YSYEKL come from the germline V gene. The CDR3 extends over 15 amino acids. Losses at the gene ends were 4 bases for V and 3 bases for J; bases not matched to a gene: 9.

The CDR3: CASSFPQVVSSYNEQFF. The DNA for the CDR3 is TGCGCCAGCAGCTTCCCCCAGGTGGTGAGCTCCTACAATGAGCAGTTCTTC. This sequence joins TRBV5-1 and TRBJ2-1; D ambiguous. The germline V gene has CDR1 SGHRS and CDR2 YFSETQ. There are 17 residues in the CDR3. Trimming cost V 2 bases and J 0 bases, with 15 bases left between them.

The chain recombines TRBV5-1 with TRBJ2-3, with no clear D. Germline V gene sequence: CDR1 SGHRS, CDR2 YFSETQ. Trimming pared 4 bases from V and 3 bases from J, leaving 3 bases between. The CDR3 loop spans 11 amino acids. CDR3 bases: TGCGCCAGCAGCACAACAGATACGCAGTATTTT. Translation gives CASSTTDTQYF.

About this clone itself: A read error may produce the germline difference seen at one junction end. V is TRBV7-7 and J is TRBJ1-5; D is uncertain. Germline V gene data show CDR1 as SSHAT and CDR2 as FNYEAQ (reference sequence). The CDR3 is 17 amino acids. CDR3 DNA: TGTGCTAGCAGCTTAGGTTTTGGTAACTGGAGCAATCAGCCCCAGCATTTT. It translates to CASSLGFGNWSNQPQHF. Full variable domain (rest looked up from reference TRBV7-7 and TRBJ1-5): GAGVSQSPRYKVTKRGQDVTLRCDPISSHATLYWYQQALGQGPEFLTYFNYEAQPDKSGLPSDRFSAERPEGSISTLTIQRTEQRDSAMYRCASSLGFGNWSNQPQHFGDGTRLSIL.

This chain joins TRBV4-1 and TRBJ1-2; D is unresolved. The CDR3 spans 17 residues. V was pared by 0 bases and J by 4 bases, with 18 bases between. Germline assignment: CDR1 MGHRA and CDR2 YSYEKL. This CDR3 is CASSQDQAIIGIYGYTF. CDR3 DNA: TGCGCCAGCAGCCAAGATCAGGCCATTATCGGAATCTATGGCTACACCTTC.

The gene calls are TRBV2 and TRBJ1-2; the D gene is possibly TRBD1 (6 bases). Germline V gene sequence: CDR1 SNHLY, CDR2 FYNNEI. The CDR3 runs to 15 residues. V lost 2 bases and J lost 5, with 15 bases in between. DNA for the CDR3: TGTGCCAGCAGTGAATTATGGACAGCTCCTTATGGCTACACCTTC. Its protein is CASSELWTAPYGYTF. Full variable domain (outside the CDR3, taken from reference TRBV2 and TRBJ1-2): EPEVTQTPSHQVTQMGQEVILRCVPISNHLYFYWYRQILGQKVEFLVSFYNNEISEKSEIFDDQFSVERPDGSNFTLKIRSTKLEDSAMYFCASSELWTAPYGYTFGSGTRLTVV.

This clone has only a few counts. The CDR3 reads CASSEVGGPYEQYF. The CDR3 nucleotides read TGTGCCAGCAGTGAAGTGGGGGGACCCTACGAGCAGTACTTC. The chain links TRBV6-1 to TRBJ2-7; tentatively, D is TRBD2 (6 bases). Germline V lookup: CDR1 MNHNS, CDR2 SASEGT. This CDR3 region has 14 residues. The V end was cut by 1 base, the J end by 2 bases, with 9 bases between.

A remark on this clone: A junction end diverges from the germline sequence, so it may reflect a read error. The CDR3 nucleotides are TGTTCCAGCAGCTTAGCGCTAACAGGGAACTATGGCTACACCTTC. This sequence encodes CSSSLALTGNYGYTF. The chain carries TRBV7-9 and TRBJ1-2; the D gene is possibly TRBD1 (6 bases). The CDR3 is 15 residues long. The germline CDR1 and CDR2 sequences are SEHNR and FQNEAQ (reference sequence).